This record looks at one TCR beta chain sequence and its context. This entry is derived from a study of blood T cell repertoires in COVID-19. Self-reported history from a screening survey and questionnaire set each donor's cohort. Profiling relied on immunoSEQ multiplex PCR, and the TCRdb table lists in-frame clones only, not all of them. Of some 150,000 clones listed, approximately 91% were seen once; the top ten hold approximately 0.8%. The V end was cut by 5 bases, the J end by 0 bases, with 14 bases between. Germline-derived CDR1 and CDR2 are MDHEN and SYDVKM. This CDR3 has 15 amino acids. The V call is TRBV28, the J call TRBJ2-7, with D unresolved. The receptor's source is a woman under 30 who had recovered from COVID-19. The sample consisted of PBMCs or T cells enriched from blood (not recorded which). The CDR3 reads CASSLPQSASYEQYF. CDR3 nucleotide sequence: TGTGCCAGCAGTCTCCCTCAGTCCGCCTCCTACGAGCAGTACTTC.